Ten or more counts support the clone carrying this TCR beta chain. The antigen remains unidentified. With no exceptions, donors were healthy Caucasians. Each cDNA held unique molecular identifiers, and template switching gave it a universal primer site. TCRdb independently ran MiXCR on the 5' RACE reads; one entry per CDR3 protein. The data contain hundreds of thousands of distinct CDR3 sequences, 7.5% of them singletons. The sample belongs to a study of identical twins. Findings and limits, study-wide: Clonotypes of the beta chain that were abundant in cord blood carried fewer insertions (memory repertoires showed none).

The CDR3 is 16 residues long. Germline CDR1 MRHNA, CDR2 SNTAGT. V trimming: 3 bases; J trimming: 5 bases; junction bases outside the gene matches: 6. The sample was also reused in another study, on yellow fever vaccine responses in identical twins.

The rearrangement uses TRBV6-4 and TRBJ2-1, with 11 bases fitting TRBD1. Sequencing was carried out using CD8+ T cells sorted from blood. The sequence was collected from a woman younger than 35 in good health. The CDR3: CASSDSPGQGDNEQFF. The CDR3 nucleotides read TGTGCCAGCAGTGATTCCCCGGGACAGGGGGACAATGAGCAGTTCTTC.